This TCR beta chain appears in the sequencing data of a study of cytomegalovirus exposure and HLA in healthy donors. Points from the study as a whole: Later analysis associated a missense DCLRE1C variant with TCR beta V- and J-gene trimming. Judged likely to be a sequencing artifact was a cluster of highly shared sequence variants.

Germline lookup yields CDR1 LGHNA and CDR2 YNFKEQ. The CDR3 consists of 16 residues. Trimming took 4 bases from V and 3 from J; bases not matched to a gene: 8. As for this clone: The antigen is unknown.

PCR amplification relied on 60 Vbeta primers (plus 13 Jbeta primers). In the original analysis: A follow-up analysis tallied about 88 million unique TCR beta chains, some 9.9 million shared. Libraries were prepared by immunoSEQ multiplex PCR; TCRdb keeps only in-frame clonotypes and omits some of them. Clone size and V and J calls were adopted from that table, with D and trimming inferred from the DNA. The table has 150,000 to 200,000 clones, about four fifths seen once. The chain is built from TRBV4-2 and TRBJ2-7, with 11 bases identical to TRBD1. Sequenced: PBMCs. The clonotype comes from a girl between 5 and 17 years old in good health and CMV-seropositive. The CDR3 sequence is CASSRTYGTGGYEQYF. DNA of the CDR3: TGTGCCAGCAGCCGTACTTACGGGACAGGGGGCTACGAGCAGTACTTC.